One sample yielded the 29 T cell receptor beta chains listed below, sequenced in a study of T cell responses to AZD1222 COVID-19 vaccine. The protocol was immunoSEQ multiplex PCR, while the TCRdb copy is restricted to in-frame clones and leaves out a portion. The sample consists of about 64,000 clones, about four fifths of them appearing once. The starting material was peripheral blood, obtained 28 days after the second AZD1222 dose. All receptors derive from an adult who received the AZD1222 COVID-19 vaccine.

The chain is built from TRBV5-1 and TRBJ1-2; D is uncertain. CDR3 size: 14 residues. V lost 0 bases and J lost 6, with 12 bases in between. The germline V gene encodes CDR1 SGHRS and CDR2 YFSETQ. This chain's CDR3 is CASSLGGDADGYTF. The CDR3 DNA reads as TGCGCCAGCAGCTTGGGGGGAGATGCGGATGGCTACACCTTC.

The CDR3 spells CASSLTDSLNTEAFF. DNA of the CDR3: TGTGCCAGCAGCTTAACGGACAGCTTGAACACTGAAGCTTTCTTT. The chain carries TRBV11-2 and TRBJ1-1; possibly TRBD1 for D (6 bases). V gave up 2 bases and J gave up 0 bases, with 10 bases separating them. The CDR3 totals 15 residues. Germline assignment: CDR1 SGHAT and CDR2 FQNNGV.

This rearrangement joins TRBV5-1 to TRBJ1-3; D might be TRBD1 (5 bases). Germline lookup yields CDR1 SGHRS and CDR2 YFSETQ. V lost 3 bases and J lost 2, with 18 bases in between. This CDR3 is 17 amino acids long. CDR3 DNA: TGCGCCAGCAGCTGGGGTAGCTCAGGGTCTGCTGGAAACACCATATATTTT. It yields the protein CASSWGSSGSAGNTIYF.

This rearrangement joins TRBV19 to TRBJ2-5, with TRBD2 matching over 9 bases. The CDR3 is 15 amino acids. J lost 1 base, V lost 6 bases, and 6 bases had no gene match. Germline V CDR1 and CDR2: LNHDA, SQIVND (reference sequence). The CDR3 loop reads CASRDGGGVQETQYF. For the CDR3, the DNA is TGTGCCAGTAGAGATGGCGGGGGGGTCCAAGAGACCCAGTACTTC.

The chain links TRBV6-5 to TRBJ1-4; D gene uncertain. The CDR3 is made up of 14 amino acids. From germline, CDR1 is MNHEY and CDR2 SVGAGI. The germline V and J ends were trimmed by 9 bases and 6 bases, with 17 bases remaining between them. CDR3 loop: CARGRVREHEKLFF. The CDR3 nucleotides read TGTGCCAGAGGAAGGGTAAGGGAGCATGAAAAACTGTTTTTT.

The chain has TRBV6-5 and TRBJ1-6, with D possibly being TRBD1 (5 bases). V lost 2 bases, J lost 7 bases, and 9 bases lay in between. The CDR3 consists of 14 residues. The germline CDR1 and CDR2 sequences are MNHEY and SVGAGI. In DNA form, the CDR3 reads TGTGCCAGCAGTTACGGCAGGGTCAATTCACCCCTCCACTTT. Residues: CASSYGRVNSPLHF.

The V gene is TRBV7-2, the J gene TRBJ1-5; TRBD1 matches 7 bases. The CDR3 spans 15 residues. Germline V gene sequence: CDR1 SGHTA, CDR2 FQGNSA. Germline trimming cut 4 bases from V and 3 bases from J; bases unmatched to any gene: 6. The CDR3 DNA follows: TGTGCCAGCAGCTATGCCGGGACAGTCAATCAGCCCCAGCATTTT. Translating gives CASSYAGTVNQPQHF.

This chain joins TRBV2 and TRBJ1-4; no reliable D call. The germline CDR1 and CDR2 sequences are SNHLY and FYNNEI. There are 14 residues in the CDR3. V was trimmed by 6 bases and J by 7 bases, leaving 15 bases between them. CDR3 DNA sequence: TGTGCCAGCAGAGTTGGTGGCAGGTCTGAAAAACTGTTTTTT. Its protein product is CASRVGGRSEKLFF.

The V gene is TRBV2, the J gene TRBJ1-5; D not certain. Trimming left V 6 bases short and J 6 bases short, with 9 bases between. The CDR3 covers 12 residues. Looked up from germline, CDR1 is SNHLY and CDR2 is FYNNEI. For the CDR3, the DNA is TGTGCCAGCAGCGACCTGAGTCAGCCCCAGCATTTT. Its translation is CASSDLSQPQHF.

V is TRBV6-4 and J is TRBJ1-1, with a weak D call TRBD1 (5 bases). This CDR3 has 13 residues. V was cut by 4 bases and J by 8 bases, with 14 bases left in between. Germline loops: CDR1 MRHNA, CDR2 SNTAGT. The CDR3 here is CASSGTDGTEAFF. The CDR3 DNA reads as TGTGCCAGCAGTGGGACGGATGGGACCGAAGCTTTCTTT.

The chain has TRBV21-1 and TRBJ1-6. TRBV21-1 is a recognized pseudogene. CDR3 length: 18 amino acids. For the CDR3, the DNA is TGTGCCAGCAGCAAAGCGCTTTACGGGAGCTCCTATAATTCACCCCTCCACTTT. Protein sequence: CASSKALYGSSYNSPLHF.

The V and J genes are TRBV6-5 and TRBJ1-2; D unclear. The CDR3 is 13 residues long. V dropped 7 bases and J dropped 4 bases, with 13 bases sitting between them. Germline CDR1 and CDR2: MNHEY and SVGAGI. Written as DNA, the CDR3 is TGTGCCAGCATCATAACATTGGGCTATGGCTACACCTTC. Translated, it gives CASIITLGYGYTF.

This clone has a single count. This chain connects TRBV6-1 to TRBJ1-3; D is unresolved. V dropped 3 bases and J dropped 0 bases, with 9 bases sitting between them. The CDR3 spans 15 residues. CDR1 and CDR2 (germline): MNHNS, SASEGT. The CDR3 DNA reads as TGTGCCAGCAGTGAGTCCCATCTCTCTGGAAACACCATATATTTT. Residues: CASSESHLSGNTIYF.

The rearrangement uses TRBV11-2 and TRBJ2-7; maybe TRBD1 (5 bases). CDR3 length equals 14 residues. V shed 4 bases and J shed 0 bases, with 10 bases lying between them. Germline loops: CDR1 SGHAT, CDR2 FQNNGV. The CDR3 DNA reads TGTGCCAGCAGCTATGGGCAGGGCTCCTACGAGCAGTACTTC. It yields the protein CASSYGQGSYEQYF.

The CDR3 DNA reads as TGCGCCAGCAGCTTGGAGGGGGTTGTGGCGGGCAATGAGCAGTTCTTC. Encoded protein: CASSLEGVVAGNEQFF. This chain uses TRBV5-1 with TRBJ2-1; D is perhaps TRBD1 (6 bases). The CDR3 has 16 amino acids. CDR1 is SGHRS and CDR2 is YFSETQ in the germline V gene. V was clipped by 0 bases and J by 6 bases, with 16 bases between them.

This clone was picked up a small number of times. V usage is TRBV6-4 and J usage is TRBJ2-1, with D maybe TRBD2 (7 bases). CDR1 is MRHNA and CDR2 is SNTAGT in the germline V gene. The CDR3 runs to 15 residues. With 1 base removed from V and 11 bases from J, the gap between germline ends came to 18 bases. The CDR3 region is CASSDLAGAGGKQFF. CDR3 DNA: TGTGCCAGCAGTGACTTGGCGGGGGCTGGGGGCAAGCAGTTCTTC.

V is TRBV6-1 and J is TRBJ2-3; D not certain. The CDR3 is 13 amino acids. V gave up 3 bases and J gave up 3 bases, with 7 bases separating them. Per the germline V gene, CDR1 is MNHNS and CDR2 is SASEGT. The CDR3 loop is CASSEGGTDTQYF. DNA for the CDR3: TGTGCCAGCAGTGAGGGCGGAACAGATACGCAGTATTTT.

The rearrangement joins TRBV7-9 to TRBJ2-5, with unresolved D. This CDR3 has 13 amino acids. CDR1 and CDR2 from the germline V gene are SEHNR and FQNEAQ (reference sequence). With 0 bases removed from V and 5 bases from J, the gap between germline ends came to 7 bases. The CDR3 DNA follows: TGTGCCAGCAGCTTAGCTAGTGTTGAGACCCAGTACTTC. This encodes CASSLASVETQYF.

V usage is TRBV4-1 and J usage is TRBJ1-4; 9 positions match TRBD1. Germline values: CDR1 MGHRA, CDR2 YSYEKL. The CDR3 totals 17 residues. The junction had 7 bases not matched to a gene; V was cut back by 1 base and J by 4 bases. DNA for the CDR3: TGCGCCAGCAGCCAAGGCCGCGGGACAGGGAGTAATGAAAAACTGTTTTTT. Translation gives CASSQGRGTGSNEKLFF.

J is TRBJ1-5 and V is TRBV27, with D hard to call. Trimming stripped 8 bases from V and 6 bases from J, with 20 bases between. CDR1 and CDR2 (germline): MNHEY, SMNVEV (reference sequence). CDR3 length: 15 residues. The CDR3 region is CASSSLVPLGQPQHF. CDR3 in DNA: TGTGCCAGCTCGAGTCTGGTCCCCTTGGGTCAGCCCCAGCATTTT.

The genes are TRBV5-1 and TRBJ2-4, with 9 bases matching TRBD2. Per germline, CDR1 SGHRS and CDR2 YFSETQ. The CDR3 sequence is 15 residues long. J lost 6 bases, V lost 0 bases, and 4 bases had no gene match. As DNA, the CDR3 is TGCGCCAGCAGCTTGGGCGGGACTAGCCTAAACATTCAGTACTTC. Translated: CASSLGGTSLNIQYF.

CDR3 loop: CASKSVSTDTQYF. CDR3 coding DNA: TGTGCCAGCAAGTCAGTTAGCACAGATACGCAGTATTTT. The chain carries TRBV6-5 and TRBJ2-3; D remains unclear. Between the trimmed V and J ends, which lost 7 bases and 0 bases, there was a span of 8 bases. Germline CDR1 MNHEY, CDR2 SVGAGI. The length of the CDR3 is 13 residues.

The V and J genes are TRBV6-5 and TRBJ1-1, with D maybe TRBD1 (6 bases). Trimming pared 6 bases from V and 1 base from J, leaving 9 bases between. This CDR3 region has 13 residues. CDR1 is MNHEY, CDR2 SVGAGI, per germline. The CDR3 region has the DNA TGTGCCAGCAGACAGGGACGGAACACTGAAGCTTTCTTT. Encoded protein: CASRQGRNTEAFF.

The V and J genes are TRBV25-1 and TRBJ2-5, with 7 positions matching TRBD1. The ends lost 5 bases at V and 1 base at J; junction bases unmatched: 16. This CDR3 region has 18 residues. The V gene's germline CDR1 is MGHDK and CDR2 SYGVNS. The chain's CDR3 is CASSLLSTRDRVQETQYF. CDR3 in DNA: TGTGCCAGCAGTCTTCTTTCGACGAGAGACAGGGTCCAAGAGACCCAGTACTTC.

The chain couples TRBV29-1 to TRBJ1-2; TRBD1 is a possible D gene (6 bases). The CDR3 totals 13 residues. The germline V gene encodes CDR1 SQVTM and CDR2 ANQGSEA. V lost 7 bases to trimming and J lost 5 bases, with 17 bases between them. The chain's CDR3 is CSGLGGREYGYTF. The CDR3 nucleotides read TGCAGCGGCCTAGGGGGGCGGGAGTATGGCTACACCTTC.

The rearrangement links TRBV7-9 to TRBJ1-4; D is undetermined. The V end was cut by 7 bases, the J end by 0 bases, with 9 bases between. Germline V gene lookup returns CDR1 SEHNR and CDR2 FQNEAQ (reference sequence). The length of the CDR3 is 14 residues. CDR3: CASTPGATNEKLFF. The CDR3 DNA reads TGTGCCAGCACCCCGGGAGCAACTAATGAAAAACTGTTTTTT.

The chain has TRBV9 and TRBJ2-7; the D gene is possibly TRBD2 (5 bases). Trimming shortened V by 2 bases and J by 0 bases, and 9 bases separated the two germline ends. The length of the CDR3 is 14 residues. The germline CDR1 and CDR2 sequences are SGDLS and YYNGEE. The CDR3 spells CASSVDGLSYEQYF. The CDR3 DNA follows: TGTGCCAGCAGCGTCGACGGACTCTCCTACGAGCAGTACTTC.

The chain employs TRBV7-2 and TRBJ1-5; perhaps TRBD1 as D (5 bases). V was trimmed by 2 bases and J by 1 base, leaving 9 bases between them. Germline CDR1 reads SGHTA; CDR2 reads FQGNSA. This CDR3 region has 15 residues. Here the CDR3 reads CASSLQGVSNQPQHF. The CDR3 nucleotides read TGTGCCAGCAGCTTACAGGGTGTGAGCAATCAGCCCCAGCATTTT.

This clone has only one observation. DNA for the CDR3: TGTGCCAGCAGCCCACCCGTTGGAGGGAGCTCCTACGAGCAGTACTTC. Amino acids: CASSPPVGGSSYEQYF. The V gene is TRBV7-9, the J gene TRBJ2-7; D is perhaps TRBD2 (6 bases). The CDR3 runs 16 residues. Germline CDR1 is SEHNR and CDR2 is FQNEAQ (reference sequence). V was shortened by 5 bases and J by 0 bases, with 17 bases between the two germline ends.